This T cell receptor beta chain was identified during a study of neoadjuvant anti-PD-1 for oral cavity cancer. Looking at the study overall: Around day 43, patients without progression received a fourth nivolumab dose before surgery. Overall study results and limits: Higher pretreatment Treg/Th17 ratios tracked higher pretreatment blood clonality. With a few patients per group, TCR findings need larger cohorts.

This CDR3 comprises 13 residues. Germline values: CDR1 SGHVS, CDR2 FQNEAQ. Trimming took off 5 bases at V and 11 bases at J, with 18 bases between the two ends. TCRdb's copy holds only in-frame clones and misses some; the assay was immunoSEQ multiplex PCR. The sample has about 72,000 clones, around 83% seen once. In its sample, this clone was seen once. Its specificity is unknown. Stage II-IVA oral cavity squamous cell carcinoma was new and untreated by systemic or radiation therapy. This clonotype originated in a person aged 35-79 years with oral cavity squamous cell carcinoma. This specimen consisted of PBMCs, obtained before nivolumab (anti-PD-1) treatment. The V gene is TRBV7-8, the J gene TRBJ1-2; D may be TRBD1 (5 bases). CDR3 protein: CASSPVVWGEYTF. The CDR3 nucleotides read TGTGCCAGCAGCCCCGTGGTGTGGGGCGAGTACACCTTC.